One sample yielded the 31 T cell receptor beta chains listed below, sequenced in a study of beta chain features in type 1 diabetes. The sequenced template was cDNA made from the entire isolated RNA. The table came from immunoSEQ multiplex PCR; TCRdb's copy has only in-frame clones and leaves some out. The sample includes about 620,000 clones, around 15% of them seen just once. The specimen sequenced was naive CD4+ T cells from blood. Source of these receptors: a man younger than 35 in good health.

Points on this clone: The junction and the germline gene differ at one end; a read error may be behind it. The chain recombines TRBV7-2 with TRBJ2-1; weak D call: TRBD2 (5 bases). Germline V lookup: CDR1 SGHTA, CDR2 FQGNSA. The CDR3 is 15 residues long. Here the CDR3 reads CASSLLAPVYNEQLF. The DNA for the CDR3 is TGTGCCAGCAGCTTATTAGCGCCGGTCTACAATGAGCAGCTCTTC.

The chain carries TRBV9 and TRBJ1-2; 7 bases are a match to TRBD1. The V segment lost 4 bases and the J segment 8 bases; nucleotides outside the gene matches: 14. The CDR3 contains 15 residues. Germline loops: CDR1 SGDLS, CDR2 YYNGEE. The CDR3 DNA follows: TGTGCCAGCAGCACTCAATCTGGGACAGCTAAGGGCTACACCTTC. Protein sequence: CASSTQSGTAKGYTF.

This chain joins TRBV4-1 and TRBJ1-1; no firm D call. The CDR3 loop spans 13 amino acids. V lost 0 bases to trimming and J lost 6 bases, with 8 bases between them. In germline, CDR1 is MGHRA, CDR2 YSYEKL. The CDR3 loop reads CASSQDWLAEAFF. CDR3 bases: TGCGCCAGCAGCCAAGATTGGCTGGCTGAAGCTTTCTTT.

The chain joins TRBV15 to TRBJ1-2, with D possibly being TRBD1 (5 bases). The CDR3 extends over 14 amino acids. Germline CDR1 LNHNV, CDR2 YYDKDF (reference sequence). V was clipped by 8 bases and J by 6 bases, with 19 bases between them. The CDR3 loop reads CATRKNRDFDGYTF. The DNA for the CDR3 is TGTGCCACCCGGAAGAACCGGGACTTCGATGGCTACACCTTC.

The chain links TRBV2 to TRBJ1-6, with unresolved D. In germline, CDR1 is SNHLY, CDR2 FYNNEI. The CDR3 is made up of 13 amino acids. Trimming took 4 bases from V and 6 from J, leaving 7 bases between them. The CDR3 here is CASSGNANSPLHF. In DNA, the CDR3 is TGTGCCAGCAGTGGGAACGCTAATTCACCCCTCCACTTT. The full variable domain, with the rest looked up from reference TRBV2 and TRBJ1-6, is EPEVTQTPSHQVTQMGQEVILRCVPISNHLYFYWYRQILGQKVEFLVSFYNNEISEKSEIFDDQFSVERPDGSNFTLKIRSTKLEDSAMYFCASSGNANSPLHFGNGTRLTVT.

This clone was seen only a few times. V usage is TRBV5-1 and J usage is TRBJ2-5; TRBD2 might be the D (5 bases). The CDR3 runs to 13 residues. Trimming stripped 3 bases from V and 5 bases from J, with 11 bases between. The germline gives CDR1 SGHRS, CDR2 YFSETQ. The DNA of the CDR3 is TGCGCCAGCAGCTCGGGGTCCCGGGAGACCCAGTACTTC. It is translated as CASSSGSRETQYF.

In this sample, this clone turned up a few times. CDR3 sequence: CASSDEGYTEAFF. The CDR3 DNA reads as TGTGCCAGCAGTGACGAAGGTTACACTGAAGCTTTCTTT. The chain employs TRBV27 and TRBJ1-1; D call uncertain. V lost 5 bases, J lost 3 bases, and 10 bases lay in between. Per the germline V gene, CDR1 is MNHEY and CDR2 is SMNVEV (reference sequence). This CDR3 contains 13 residues.

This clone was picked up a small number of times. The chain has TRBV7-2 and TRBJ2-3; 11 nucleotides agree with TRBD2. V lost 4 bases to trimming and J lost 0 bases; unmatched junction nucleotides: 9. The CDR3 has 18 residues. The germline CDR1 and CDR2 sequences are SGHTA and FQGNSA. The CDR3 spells CASSSGLAGGPSTDTQYF. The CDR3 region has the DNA TGTGCCAGCAGCTCCGGGCTAGCGGGAGGTCCTAGCACAGATACGCAGTATTTT.

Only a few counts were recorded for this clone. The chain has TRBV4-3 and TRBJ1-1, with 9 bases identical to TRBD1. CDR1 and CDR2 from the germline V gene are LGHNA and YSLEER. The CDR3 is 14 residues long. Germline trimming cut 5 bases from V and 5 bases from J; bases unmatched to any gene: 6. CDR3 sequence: CASSFRDRDTEAFF. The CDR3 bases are TGCGCCAGCAGCTTCCGGGACAGGGATACTGAAGCTTTCTTT.

CDR3 sequence: CASSQPWGNEQFF. CDR3 DNA sequence: TGTGCCAGCAGCCAACCATGGGGCAATGAGCAGTTCTTC. J is TRBJ2-1 and V is TRBV11-1; D is undetermined. Trimming cost V 5 bases and J 6 bases, with 11 bases left between them. In germline, CDR1 is SGHAT, CDR2 FQDESV (reference sequence). CDR3 size: 13 residues.

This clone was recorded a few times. CDR3 region: CAISGITGDTGELFF. CDR3 nucleotide sequence: TGTGCCATCAGTGGGATTACAGGGGACACCGGGGAGCTGTTTTTT. V is TRBV10-3 and J is TRBJ2-2; TRBD1 matches at 7 bases. The CDR3 contains 15 residues. Germline V gene lookup returns CDR1 ENHRY and CDR2 SYGVKD. After removal of 4 bases from V and 3 bases from J, the junction contained 5 bases not matched to a gene.

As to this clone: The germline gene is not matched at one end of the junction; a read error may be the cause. This CDR3 reads CASSPSYYPYNEQFF. The CDR3 nucleotides are TGTGCCAGCAGCCCAAGTTACTACCCCTATAATGAGCAGTTCTTC. The V call is TRBV11-3, the J call TRBJ2-1; no clear D. This CDR3 is 15 amino acids long. Germline V lookup: CDR1 SGHNT, CDR2 YENEEA.

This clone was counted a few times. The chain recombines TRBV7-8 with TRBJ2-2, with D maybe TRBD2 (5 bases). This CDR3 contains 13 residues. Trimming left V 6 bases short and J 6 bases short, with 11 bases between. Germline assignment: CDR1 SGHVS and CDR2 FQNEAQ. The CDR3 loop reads CASRRVGPGELFF. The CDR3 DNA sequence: TGTGCCAGCAGGCGGGTCGGCCCCGGGGAGCTGTTTTTT.

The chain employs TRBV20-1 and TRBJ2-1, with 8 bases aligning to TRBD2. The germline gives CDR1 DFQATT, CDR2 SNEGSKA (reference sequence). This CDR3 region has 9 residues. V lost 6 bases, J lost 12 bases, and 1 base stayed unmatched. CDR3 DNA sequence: TGCAGTGCCCGGGGGGGGCAGTTCTTC. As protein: CSARGGQFF.

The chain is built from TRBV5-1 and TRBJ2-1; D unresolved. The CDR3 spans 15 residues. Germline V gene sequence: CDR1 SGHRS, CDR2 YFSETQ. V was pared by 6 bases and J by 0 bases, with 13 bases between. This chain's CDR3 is CASKALRGSYNEQFF. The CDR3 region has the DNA TGCGCCAGCAAGGCCCTTAGAGGCTCCTACAATGAGCAGTTCTTC.

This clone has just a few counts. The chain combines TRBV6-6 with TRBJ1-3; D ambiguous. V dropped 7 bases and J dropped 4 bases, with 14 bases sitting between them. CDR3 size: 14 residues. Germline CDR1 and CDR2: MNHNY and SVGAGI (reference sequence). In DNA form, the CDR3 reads TGTGCCAGCACCGCGACGCCGACCGGAAACACCATATATTTT. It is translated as CASTATPTGNTIYF.

Here the CDR3 DNA reads TGTGCCAGCAGTTTCGAGACTAGCGGGGGGTGGAGGAACGAGCAGTACTTC. Its translation is CASSFETSGGWRNEQYF. The chain combines TRBV27 with TRBJ2-7; 13 bases map to TRBD2. V shed 3 bases and J 5 bases; nucleotides not matched to a gene: 10. The germline gives CDR1 MNHEY, CDR2 SMNVEV (reference sequence). The CDR3 contains 17 residues.

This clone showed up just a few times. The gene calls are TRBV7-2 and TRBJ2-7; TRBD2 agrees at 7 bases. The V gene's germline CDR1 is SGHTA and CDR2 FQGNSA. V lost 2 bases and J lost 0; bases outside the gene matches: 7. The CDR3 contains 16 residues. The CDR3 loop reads CASSLFGGTSSYEQYF. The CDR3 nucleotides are TGTGCCAGCAGCTTATTCGGGGGGACGAGCTCCTACGAGCAGTACTTC.

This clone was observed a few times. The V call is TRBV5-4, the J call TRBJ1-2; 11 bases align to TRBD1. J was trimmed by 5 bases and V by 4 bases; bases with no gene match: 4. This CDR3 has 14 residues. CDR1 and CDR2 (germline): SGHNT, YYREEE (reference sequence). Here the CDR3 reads CASSGGQGAYGYTF. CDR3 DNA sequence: TGTGCCAGCAGCGGAGGACAGGGGGCATATGGCTACACCTTC.

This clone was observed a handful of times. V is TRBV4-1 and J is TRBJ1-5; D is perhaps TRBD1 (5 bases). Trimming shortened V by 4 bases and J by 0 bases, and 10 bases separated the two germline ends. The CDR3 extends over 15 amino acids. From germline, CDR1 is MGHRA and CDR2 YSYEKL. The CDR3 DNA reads TGCGCCAGCAGCCCACAGGAGGCTAGCAATCAGCCCCAGCATTTT. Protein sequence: CASSPQEASNQPQHF.

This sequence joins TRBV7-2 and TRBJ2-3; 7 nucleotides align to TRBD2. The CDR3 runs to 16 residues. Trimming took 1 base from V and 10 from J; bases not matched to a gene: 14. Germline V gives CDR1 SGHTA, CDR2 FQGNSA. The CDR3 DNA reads TGTGCCAGCAGCTTAGGAAGCGGGGAGAGGAGGGGATCGCAGTATTTT. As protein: CASSLGSGERRGSQYF.

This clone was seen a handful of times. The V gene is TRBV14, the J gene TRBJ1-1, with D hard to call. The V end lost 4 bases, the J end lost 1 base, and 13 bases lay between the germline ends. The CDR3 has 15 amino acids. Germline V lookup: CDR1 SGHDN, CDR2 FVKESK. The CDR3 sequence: CASSLYRTKNTEAFF. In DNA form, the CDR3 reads TGTGCCAGCAGCCTTTACCGGACGAAGAACACTGAAGCTTTCTTT.

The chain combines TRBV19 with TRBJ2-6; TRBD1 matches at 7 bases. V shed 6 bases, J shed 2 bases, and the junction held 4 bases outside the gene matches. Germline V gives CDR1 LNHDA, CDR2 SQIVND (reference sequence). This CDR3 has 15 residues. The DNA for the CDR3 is TGTGCCAGTAGCCAGCAGGGGGCTGGGGCCAACGTCCTGACTTTC. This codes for CASSQQGAGANVLTF.

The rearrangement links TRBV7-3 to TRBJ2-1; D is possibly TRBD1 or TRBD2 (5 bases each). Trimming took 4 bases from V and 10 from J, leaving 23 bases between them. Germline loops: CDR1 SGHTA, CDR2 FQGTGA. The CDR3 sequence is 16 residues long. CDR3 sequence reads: CASSSRPGRTSEEQFF. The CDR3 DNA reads TGTGCCAGCAGCTCCCGACCGGGGCGAACCTCCGAGGAGCAGTTCTTC.

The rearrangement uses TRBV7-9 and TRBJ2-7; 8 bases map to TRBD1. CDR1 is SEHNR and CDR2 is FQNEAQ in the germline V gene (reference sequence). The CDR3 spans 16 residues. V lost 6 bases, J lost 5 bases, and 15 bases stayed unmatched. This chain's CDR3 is CASSSNTWTGRHEQYF. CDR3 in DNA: TGTGCCAGCAGTTCCAACACCTGGACAGGGCGACACGAGCAGTACTTC.

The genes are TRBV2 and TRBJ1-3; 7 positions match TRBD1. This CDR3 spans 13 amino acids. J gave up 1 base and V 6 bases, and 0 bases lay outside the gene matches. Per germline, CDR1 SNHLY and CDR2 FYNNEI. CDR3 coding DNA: TGTGCCAGCAGGGGACAGTCTGGAAACACCATATATTTT. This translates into CASRGQSGNTIYF. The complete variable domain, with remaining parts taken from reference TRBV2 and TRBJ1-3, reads EPEVTQTPSHQVTQMGQEVILRCVPISNHLYFYWYRQILGQKVEFLVSFYNNEISEKSEIFDDQFSVERPDGSNFTLKIRSTKLEDSAMYFCASRGQSGNTIYFGEGSWLTVV.

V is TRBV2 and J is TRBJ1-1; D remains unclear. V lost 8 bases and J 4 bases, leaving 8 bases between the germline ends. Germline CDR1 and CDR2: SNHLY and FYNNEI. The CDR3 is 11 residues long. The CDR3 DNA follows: TGTGCCAGCGGGCGACGCACTGAAGCTTTCTTT. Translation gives CASGRRTEAFF.

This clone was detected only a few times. This CDR3 is CASSLMTSGSYNEQFF. CDR3 sequence (DNA): TGCGCCAGCAGCCTAATGACTAGCGGGAGTTACAATGAGCAGTTCTTC. The rearrangement uses TRBV4-3 and TRBJ2-1; 12 nucleotides agree with TRBD2. Germline values: CDR1 LGHNA, CDR2 YSLEER. The CDR3 covers 16 residues. Losses at the gene ends were 4 bases for V and 4 bases for J; bases not matched to a gene: 5.

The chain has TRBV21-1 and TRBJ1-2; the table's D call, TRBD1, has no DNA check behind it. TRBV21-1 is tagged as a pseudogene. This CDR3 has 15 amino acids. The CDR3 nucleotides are TGTGCCAGCAGCAAAGGATTCAGGGTAAGGGAAGGCTACACCTTC. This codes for CASSKGFRVREGYTF.

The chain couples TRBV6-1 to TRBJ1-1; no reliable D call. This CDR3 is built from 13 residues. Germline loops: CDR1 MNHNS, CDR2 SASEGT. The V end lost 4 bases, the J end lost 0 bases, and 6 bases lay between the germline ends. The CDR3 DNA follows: TGTGCCAGCAGTGCTAACCTGAACACTGAAGCTTTCTTT. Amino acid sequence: CASSANLNTEAFF.

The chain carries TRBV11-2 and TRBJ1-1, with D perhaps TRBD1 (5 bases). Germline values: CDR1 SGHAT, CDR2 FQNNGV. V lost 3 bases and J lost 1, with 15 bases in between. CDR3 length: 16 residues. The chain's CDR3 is CASSFGGGLRNTEAFF. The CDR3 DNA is TGTGCCAGCAGCTTCGGTGGGGGACTCAGGAACACTGAAGCTTTCTTT.